The entry below gives a single T cell receptor (beta chain) sequence along with its context. Some clones are missing from TCRdb's copy, which holds only in-frame ones; the method was immunoSEQ multiplex PCR. The sample has roughly 72,000 clones, roughly 97% seen once; the top ten hold 0.3% to 0.35%. The record originates from a study of technical replicates of blood from a handful of donors. V was pared by 0 bases and J by 3 bases, with 7 bases between. The CDR3 sequence is 13 residues long. Germline V gives CDR1 SGDLS, CDR2 YYNGEE. The TCR was taken from a human donor in good health. The chain links TRBV9 to TRBJ2-7; a possible D gene is TRBD1 (5 bases). The sequencing input was T cells isolated from PBMCs. This chain's CDR3 is CASSVGQSYEQYF. The CDR3 DNA follows: TGTGCCAGCAGCGTAGGACAGAGCTACGAGCAGTACTTC. The variable domain in full, completed from reference TRBV9 and TRBJ2-7, reads DSGVTQTPKHLITATGQRVTLRCSPRSGDLSVYWYQQSLDQGLQFLIQYYNGEERAKGNILERFSAQQFPDLHSELNLSSLELGDSALYFCASSVGQSYEQYFGPGTRLTVT.